A selection of T cell receptor beta chains follows, all from one sample in a study of blood T cells in healthy people across ages. TCRdb processed the 5' RACE reads anew with MiXCR; each CDR3 protein has one entry. Here the sample spans roughly 800,000 distinct CDR3 sequences, roughly 25% being singletons. The same sample was also studied in work on T cells of mothers and their children.

Sequenced sample: blood. The receptor source for this set is a boy under 18 in good health. Each CDR3 is given with its conserved first and last residue. Fields, in order: V gene, clone size, J gene, D gene, CDR3 DNA, CDR3 protein. The D gene is left open where the match is weak. A row's size may be missing; if present it is once, few, many or a size class.

V gene: TRBV7-8; clone size: .; J gene: TRBJ2-3; D gene: .; CDR3 DNA: TGTGCCAGCAGCTTAGACGGGGCTGTGGGAGATACGCAGTATTTT; CDR3 protein: CASSLDGAVGDTQYF
V gene: TRBV7-2; clone size: few; J gene: TRBJ1-5; D gene: TRBD1; CDR3 DNA: TGTGCCAGCAGCACTAAAGGGACAGGAGATCAGCCCCAGCATTTT; CDR3 protein: CASSTKGTGDQPQHF
V gene: TRBV5-1; clone size: few; J gene: TRBJ2-7; D gene: TRBD1; CDR3 DNA: TGCGCCAGCAGCCCTATCCCGACAGGGGGCTCCTACGAGCAGTACTTC; CDR3 protein: CASSPIPTGGSYEQYF
V gene: TRBV20-1; clone size: few; J gene: TRBJ2-5; D gene: TRBD2; CDR3 DNA: TGCAGTGTCCCAACTAGCGGCCCAATCGGGGAGACCCAGTACTTC; CDR3 protein: CSVPTSGPIGETQYF
V gene: TRBV11-2; clone size: many; J gene: TRBJ2-7; D gene: TRBD2; CDR3 DNA: TGTGCCAGCAGCCCACTCACTAGCGGGGGGTCTTACGAGCAGTACTTC; CDR3 protein: CASSPLTSGGSYEQYF
V gene: TRBV28; clone size: .; J gene: TRBJ1-1; D gene: TRBD1; CDR3 DNA: TGTGCCAGCAGTTCCTACCGGACAGGGATTGAAGCTTTCTTT; CDR3 protein: CASSSYRTGIEAFF
V gene: TRBV7-2; clone size: .; J gene: TRBJ2-7; D gene: .; CDR3 DNA: TGTGCCAGCAGCCTACAGGGGCCGGGGGTCGAGCAGTACTTC; CDR3 protein: CASSLQGPGVEQYF
V gene: TRBV6-2/TRBV6-3; clone size: .; J gene: TRBJ1-4; D gene: TRBD1; CDR3 DNA: TGTGCCAGCAGCCCCCGGACAGGGGAGAAAGAAAAACTGTTTTTT; CDR3 protein: CASSPRTGEKEKLFF
V gene: TRBV7-6; clone size: .; J gene: TRBJ2-1; D gene: TRBD1; CDR3 DNA: TGTGCCAGCAGCTTGGGACAGGTGTCCTACAATGAGCAGTTCTTC; CDR3 protein: CASSLGQVSYNEQFF
V gene: TRBV6-1; clone size: few; J gene: TRBJ1-4; D gene: .; CDR3 DNA: TGTGCCAGCAGCGAGGGATCCCGGGGAGAAAAACTGTTTTTT; CDR3 protein: CASSEGSRGEKLFF